The 32 T cell receptor beta chains reported below all come from one sample, sequenced in a study of high-grade serous ovarian cancer treatment subgroups. The tumor samples were collected prior to definitive surgery or chemotherapy. This table comes from immunoSEQ multiplex PCR, and its TCRdb copy is limited to in-frame clones, with some not included. The sample has some 40,000 clones, about 79% seen once. Sequencing used tumor tissue. The receptors were gathered from a human donor with high-grade serous ovarian cancer.

The V and J genes are TRBV6-1 and TRBJ2-2; D call uncertain. The V gene's germline CDR1 is MNHNS and CDR2 SASEGT. This CDR3 spans 12 amino acids. With 2 bases removed from V and 7 bases from J, the gap between germline ends came to 5 bases. CDR3 in amino acids: CASSETHGELFF. The CDR3 DNA sequence: TGTGCCAGCAGTGAAACCCACGGGGAGCTGTTTTTT.

The J gene is TRBJ2-2, the V gene TRBV1; the listed D gene, TRBD2, was not tested against the DNA. TRBV1 is a pseudogene locus. The CDR3 runs 17 residues. Here the CDR3 reads CTSSQRSGSPNTGELFF. The CDR3 DNA reads as TGCACCAGCAGCCAACGGAGCGGGAGCCCGAACACCGGGGAGCTGTTTTTT.

The chain recombines TRBV7-9 with TRBJ1-3, with no clear D. The CDR3 sequence is 16 residues long. Germline CDR1 is SEHNR and CDR2 is FQNEAQ (reference sequence). The ends were cut back, 2 bases at V and 2 bases at J, with 13 bases in the middle. This CDR3 is CASSLFGTEPGNTIYF. The CDR3 nucleotides read TGTGCCAGCAGCTTATTCGGTACGGAACCTGGAAACACCATATATTTT.

This chain's CDR3 is CASRGTSGTGELFF. The CDR3 DNA follows: TGTGCCAGCAGGGGGACTAGCGGGACCGGGGAGCTGTTTTTT. The chain is built from TRBV27 and TRBJ2-2; 12 bases match TRBD2. Germline V gene data show CDR1 as MNHEY and CDR2 as SMNVEV (reference sequence). The length of the CDR3 is 14 residues. Trimming took 6 bases from V and 5 from J; bases not matched to a gene: 1.

In its sample, this clone was seen once. The rearrangement joins TRBV6-4 to TRBJ2-3; the D gene could be TRBD1 or TRBD2 (5 bases each). Germline CDR1 and CDR2: MRHNA and SNTAGT. The CDR3 runs 15 residues. Trimming cost V 5 bases and J 4 bases, with 16 bases left between them. The CDR3 DNA reads TGTGCCAGCAGTAGAAGTTGGGACGGAGCAGATACGCAGTATTTT. Encoded protein: CASSRSWDGADTQYF.

This rearrangement joins TRBV5-6 to TRBJ2-5; D not resolved. The CDR3 is made up of 14 amino acids. Per the germline V gene, CDR1 is SGHDT and CDR2 is YYEEEE. The germline V and J ends were trimmed by 1 base and 9 bases, with 16 bases remaining between them. The CDR3 nucleotides are TGTGCCAGCAGCTTGCATCCTAGGGAAAGGGCCCAGTACTTC. Translation: CASSLHPRERAQYF.

This chain uses TRBV18 with TRBJ2-2; D gene unclear. This CDR3 comprises 14 residues. Between the trimmed V and J ends, which lost 6 bases and 3 bases, there was a span of 11 bases. The germline gives CDR1 KGHSH, CDR2 LQKENI. The CDR3 is CASSVQVDTGELFF. The CDR3 region has the DNA TGTGCCAGCTCTGTGCAGGTTGACACCGGGGAGCTGTTTTTT.

This chain links TRBV15 with TRBJ2-2; 8 bases fit TRBD1. Germline assignment: CDR1 LNHNV and CDR2 YYDKDF (reference sequence). This CDR3 is built from 13 residues. With 6 bases clipped from V and 6 bases from J, the junction kept 3 bases outside the gene matches. CDR3 sequence (DNA): TGTGCCACCAGAAGGACAGGGCCCGGGGAGCTGTTTTTT. Residues: CATRRTGPGELFF.

The chain combines TRBV2 with TRBJ2-3, with D perhaps matching TRBD2 (5 bases). CDR3 length: 14 amino acids. V lost 8 bases and J lost 4, with 16 bases in between. Germline CDR1 and CDR2: SNHLY and FYNNEI. CDR3 nucleotide sequence: TGTGCCAGCGGTCGGTCGGGGTTCCCAGATACGCAGTATTTT. It translates to CASGRSGFPDTQYF.

The chain links TRBV6-6 to TRBJ1-5; TRBD1 might be the D (5 bases). CDR3 size: 13 residues. Trimming took off 7 bases at V and 4 bases at J, with 11 bases between the two ends. The V gene's germline CDR1 is MNHNY and CDR2 SVGAGI (reference sequence). The chain's CDR3 is CASTPRVNQPQHF. The CDR3 DNA is TGTGCCAGCACCCCCAGGGTAAATCAGCCCCAGCATTTT.

This chain connects TRBV7-9 to TRBJ1-5; D remains unclear. The CDR3 consists of 14 residues. V was cut by 3 bases and J by 4 bases, with 10 bases left in between. Per the germline V gene, CDR1 is SEHNR and CDR2 is FQNEAQ (reference sequence). Here the CDR3 reads CASSFGGANQPQHF. In DNA form, the CDR3 reads TGTGCCAGCAGCTTCGGCGGAGCGAATCAGCCCCAGCATTTT.

V is TRBV18 and J is TRBJ1-1; D remains ambiguous. CDR3 length: 14 residues. CDR1 KGHSH and CDR2 LQKENI come from the germline V gene. V was pared by 5 bases and J by 1 base, with 11 bases between. The CDR3 reads CASSSGWANTEAFF. For the CDR3, the DNA is TGTGCCAGCTCATCCGGATGGGCGAACACTGAAGCTTTCTTT. Using reference TRBV18 and TRBJ1-1 for the parts outside the CDR3, the full variable domain is NAGVMQNPRHLVRRRGQEARLRCSPMKGHSHVYWYRQLPEEGLKFMVYLQKENIIDESGMPKERFSAEFPKEGPSILRIQQVVRGDSAAYFCASSSGWANTEAFFGQGTRLTVV.

The genes are TRBV7-2 and TRBJ1-3; TRBD1 aligns across 8 bases. The CDR3 sequence is 13 residues long. V was pared by 8 bases and J by 9 bases, with 9 bases of the junction left unmatched. Germline V lookup: CDR1 SGHTA, CDR2 FQGNSA. The chain's CDR3 is CASQGQVVGTIYF. The CDR3 DNA reads TGTGCCAGCCAGGGACAGGTCGTCGGCACCATATATTTT.

The V gene is TRBV5-1, the J gene TRBJ2-7; TRBD1 matches 10 bases. Per the germline V gene, CDR1 is SGHRS and CDR2 is YFSETQ. J was trimmed by 5 bases and V by 3 bases; bases with no gene match: 5. The CDR3 contains 14 residues. The CDR3 nucleotides read TGCGCCAGCAGCTGGGACAGGGGAGGGGACGAGCAGTACTTC. As protein: CASSWDRGGDEQYF.

CDR3 sequence: CASGIDAITDTQYF. The CDR3 DNA is TGTGCCAGCGGGATAGACGCCATCACAGATACGCAGTATTTT. This chain joins TRBV6-1 and TRBJ2-3; D remains ambiguous. Germline CDR1 reads MNHNS; CDR2 reads SASEGT. The CDR3 runs to 14 residues. The V end lost 8 bases, the J end lost 2 bases, and 14 bases lay between the germline ends.

The genes are TRBV11-2 and TRBJ1-5, with a weak D call TRBD1 (5 bases). Per germline, CDR1 SGHAT and CDR2 FQNNGV. With 5 bases removed from V and 0 bases from J, the gap between germline ends came to 11 bases. The CDR3 sequence is 15 residues long. CDR3 in amino acids: CASSPDRNSNQPQHF. As DNA, the CDR3 is TGTGCCAGCAGCCCCGACAGAAATAGCAATCAGCCCCAGCATTTT.

V is TRBV25-1 and J is TRBJ2-1, with D perhaps matching TRBD2 (7 bases). Germline CDR1 is MGHDK and CDR2 is SYGVNS. Trimming pared 5 bases from V and 0 bases from J, leaving 14 bases between. The CDR3 is 16 residues long. The CDR3: CASSPRGAVSYNEQFF. As DNA, the CDR3 is TGTGCCAGCAGTCCTCGGGGGGCAGTCTCCTACAATGAGCAGTTCTTC. The variable domain in full, with the rest retrieved from reference TRBV25-1 and TRBJ2-1, is EADIYQTPRYLVIGTGKKITLECSQTMGHDKMYWYQQDPGMELHLIHYSYGVNSTEKGDLSSESTVSRIRTEHFPLTLESARPSHTSQYLCASSPRGAVSYNEQFFGPGTRLTVL.

The chain combines TRBV5-6 with TRBJ2-7, with a tentative D call TRBD1 (6 bases). The germline gives CDR1 SGHDT, CDR2 YYEEEE. The CDR3 has 13 amino acids. Trimming left V 1 base short and J 4 bases short, with 9 bases between. In DNA, the CDR3 is TGTGCCAGCAGCTTGCGGACAGCATACGAGCAGTACTTC. Protein: CASSLRTAYEQYF.

The chain links TRBV29-1 to TRBJ1-2; 7 bases fit TRBD1. The junction had 21 bases not matched to a gene; V was cut back by 2 bases and J by 0 bases. The CDR3 loop spans 20 amino acids. CDR1 is SQVTM and CDR2 is ANQGSEA in the germline V gene. The CDR3 DNA follows: TGCAGCGTTGAATGGGACAAAGTCCCGGACAGGCGAGGAGCTAACTATGGCTACACCTTC. This gives the protein CSVEWDKVPDRRGANYGYTF.

The gene calls are TRBV15 and TRBJ1-1, with D perhaps matching TRBD1 (6 bases). The V end lost 5 bases, the J end lost 4 bases, and 17 bases lay between the germline ends. The germline CDR1 and CDR2 sequences are LNHNV and YYDKDF (reference sequence). The CDR3 extends over 15 amino acids. The CDR3 reads CATSRGGGRGTEAFF. The CDR3 DNA is TGTGCCACCAGCCGAGGGGGGGGGCGGGGCACTGAAGCTTTCTTT.

This chain links TRBV11-2 with TRBJ1-5; 9 nucleotides match TRBD1. Germline V gene data show CDR1 as SGHAT and CDR2 as FQNNGV. This CDR3 contains 14 residues. With V trimmed by 1 base and J by 7 bases, 2 bases remained unmatched. The CDR3 sequence is CASSLADRGQPQHF. For the CDR3, the DNA is TGTGCCAGCAGCTTAGCCGACAGGGGGCAGCCCCAGCATTTT.

V is TRBV27 and J is TRBJ2-7; D is ambiguous. Germline V gene data show CDR1 as MNHEY and CDR2 as SMNVEV (reference sequence). The CDR3 is 13 residues long. Trimming cost V 5 bases and J 0 bases, with 8 bases left between them. The CDR3 loop reads CASSPRSSYEQYF. The DNA of the CDR3 is TGTGCCAGCAGTCCTAGGAGCTCCTACGAGCAGTACTTC.

The rearrangement uses TRBV19 and TRBJ2-7, with D perhaps TRBD2 (6 bases). Per the germline V gene, CDR1 is LNHDA and CDR2 is SQIVND (reference sequence). The germline V and J ends were trimmed by 3 bases and 3 bases, with 9 bases remaining between them. CDR3 length: 13 residues. CDR3 loop: CASSMGRGYEQYF. The CDR3 DNA sequence: TGTGCCAGTAGTATGGGGCGGGGCTACGAGCAGTACTTC.

The chain couples TRBV30 to TRBJ1-3, with D perhaps matching TRBD1 (5 bases). CDR3 length equals 14 residues. Per germline, CDR1 GTSNPN and CDR2 SVGIG (reference sequence). The V end was cut by 4 bases, the J end by 4 bases, with 14 bases between. CDR3 sequence (DNA): TGTGCCTGGAATGGCAGGGTGGTCGGAAACACCATATATTTT. It specifies CAWNGRVVGNTIYF.

The rearrangement joins TRBV9 to TRBJ2-6; D may match TRBD1 or TRBD2 (5 bases each). Germline lookup yields CDR1 SGDLS and CDR2 YYNGEE. The CDR3 consists of 15 residues. V dropped 0 bases and J dropped 2 bases, with 6 bases sitting between them. The CDR3 DNA sequence: TGTGCCAGCAGCGTAGGGGGGACTGGGGCCAACGTCCTGACTTTC. It specifies CASSVGGTGANVLTF.

The chain carries TRBV9 and TRBJ2-1; a weak D match, TRBD2 (6 bases). The V gene's germline CDR1 is SGDLS and CDR2 YYNGEE. The CDR3 is made up of 14 amino acids. V was pared by 3 bases and J by 9 bases, with 16 bases between. The CDR3 sequence: CASSAGEGASEQFF. CDR3 bases: TGTGCCAGCAGCGCGGGGGAAGGGGCCAGTGAGCAGTTCTTC.

V and J are TRBV5-1 and TRBJ1-1, with D perhaps matching TRBD1 (6 bases). The CDR3 sequence is 14 residues long. V shed 7 bases and J shed 7 bases, with 20 bases lying between them. Germline V CDR1 and CDR2: SGHRS, YFSETQ. The CDR3 DNA follows: TGCGCCAGCGCTGATGGACAGCCAGGAGGTGAAGCTTTCTTT. The encoded protein is CASADGQPGGEAFF.

V and J are TRBV18 and TRBJ2-7; unclear D gene. CDR3 length: 13 residues. Germline assignment: CDR1 KGHSH and CDR2 LQKENI. V was clipped by 1 base and J by 3 bases, with 7 bases between them. CDR3: CASSPLEFYEQYF. As DNA, the CDR3 is TGTGCCAGCTCACCACTCGAGTTCTACGAGCAGTACTTC.

The chain links TRBV28 to TRBJ1-2; TRBD1 matches at 7 bases. The CDR3 covers 12 residues. Per the germline V gene, CDR1 is MDHEN and CDR2 is SYDVKM. V was pared by 5 bases and J by 8 bases, with 5 bases of the junction left unmatched. CDR3 in amino acids: CASSAQGHGYTF. The CDR3 DNA reads TGTGCCAGCAGTGCACAGGGGCACGGCTACACCTTC.

This clone was counted only a few times. The chain couples TRBV7-8 to TRBJ2-1; the match to TRBD2 covers 11 bases. CDR1 SGHVS and CDR2 FQNEAQ come from the germline V gene. The V gene end was trimmed by 5 bases and the J gene end by 3 bases; junction bases not matched to a gene: 3. The CDR3 has 15 amino acids. For the CDR3, the DNA is TGTGCCAGCAGCGACCTAGCGGGGGGCTACAATGAGCAGTTCTTC. This sequence encodes CASSDLAGGYNEQFF.

The chain couples TRBV19 to TRBJ1-5; 7 bases map to TRBD1. The germline V gene has CDR1 LNHDA and CDR2 SQIVND (reference sequence). The CDR3 runs 16 residues. The J segment lost 7 bases and the V segment lost 5 bases, leaving 14 bases of the junction unmatched. CDR3 nucleotide sequence: TGTGCCAGTAGTGTTAGGACCGGGACAGATTTACAGCCCCAGCATTTT. Translating gives CASSVRTGTDLQPQHF.

V gene TRBV28 combines with J gene TRBJ1-5; the D gene is possibly TRBD1 (5 bases). Trimming took 6 bases from V and 2 from J, leaving 14 bases between them. The CDR3 is made up of 15 amino acids. CDR1 is MDHEN and CDR2 is SYDVKM in the germline V gene. DNA of the CDR3: TGTGCCAGCAGAAGGAGGGGCGGAGGCAATCAGCCCCAGCATTTT. Residues: CASRRRGGGNQPQHF.